This entry lists 8 T cell receptor beta chains sequenced from one sample in a study of blood T cell repertoires in COVID-19. Data came from immunoSEQ multiplex PCR; TCRdb stores just in-frame clones and leaves some out. Of 88,000 or so clones listed, 86% are singletons. Input material: peripheral blood. These receptors all come from a man between 60 and 75 years old with acute or convalescent COVID-19.

V gene TRBV19 combines with J gene TRBJ1-5, with D perhaps matching TRBD1 (5 bases). The V gene lost 7 bases and the J gene lost 0 bases, with 13 bases spanning the gap. Germline CDR1 and CDR2: LNHDA and SQIVND (reference sequence). The CDR3 length is 15 residues. CDR3 DNA: TGTGCCAGTACGAACGACGGGGGTAGCAATCAGCCCCAGCATTTT. This translates into CASTNDGGSNQPQHF.

CDR3 loop: CASSRGQGRNQPQHF. DNA of the CDR3: TGTGCCAGCAGCCGAGGACAGGGCCGAAATCAGCCCCAGCATTTT. This chain links TRBV7-9 with TRBJ1-5; 8 bases align to TRBD1. V lost 5 bases and J lost 4; bases outside the gene matches: 7. The CDR3 runs 15 residues. Germline CDR1 is SEHNR and CDR2 is FQNEAQ (reference sequence).

V and J are TRBV5-4 and TRBJ2-5, with unresolved D. Germline assignment: CDR1 SGHNT and CDR2 YYREEE (reference sequence). CDR3 length equals 11 residues. Trimming took off 3 bases at V and 3 bases at J, with 3 bases between the two ends. CDR3: CASSSKETQYF. CDR3 nucleotide sequence: TGTGCCAGCAGCTCCAAAGAGACCCAGTACTTC.

J is TRBJ1-1 and V is TRBV11-2; TRBD1 matches 7 bases. CDR3 length equals 15 residues. Germline-derived CDR1 and CDR2 are SGHAT and FQNNGV. Trimming removed 5 bases from V and 4 bases from J; junction bases left unmatched: 10. The CDR3 DNA follows: TGTGCCAGCAGCCTCGGGACAGCACAGGTCACTGAAGCTTTCTTT. Translating it yields CASSLGTAQVTEAFF.

This clone has just one count. CDR3 amino acids: CASSYRTGNEKLFF. CDR3 nucleotides: TGTGCCAGCAGTTACCGGACGGGGAATGAAAAACTGTTTTTT. The chain employs TRBV6-2 or TRBV6-3 and TRBJ1-4; no firm D call. CDR1 is MNHEY, CDR2 SVGEGT, per germline. This CDR3 contains 14 residues. V lost 2 bases and J lost 5, with 9 bases in between.

The gene calls are TRBV5-1 and TRBJ1-4, with D perhaps matching TRBD1 (6 bases). V gave up 5 bases and J gave up 7 bases, with 12 bases separating them. CDR3 length equals 13 residues. Germline values: CDR1 SGHRS, CDR2 YFSETQ. The CDR3: CASSRGSTEKLFF. CDR3 in DNA: TGCGCCAGCAGTAGGGGGAGTACTGAAAAACTGTTTTTT. Variable domain in full (rest from reference TRBV5-1 and TRBJ1-4): KAGVTQTPRYLIKTRGQQVTLSCSPISGHRSVSWYQQTPGQGLQFLFEYFSETQRNKGNFPGRFSGRQFSNSRSEMNVSTLELGDSALYLCASSRGSTEKLFFGSGTQLSVL.

This chain links TRBV19 with TRBJ2-2; weak D call: TRBD2 (5 bases). Trimming took 5 bases from V and 1 from J, leaving 8 bases between them. The CDR3 spans 14 residues. From germline, CDR1 is LNHDA and CDR2 SQIVND (reference sequence). The CDR3 spells CASSLAGNTGELFF. The CDR3 DNA reads as TGTGCCAGTAGTCTTGCGGGGAACACCGGGGAGCTGTTTTTT.

The chain joins TRBV7-2 to TRBJ1-1, with no clear D. Trimming left V 3 bases short and J 1 base short, with 9 bases between. The CDR3 has 14 residues. The germline gives CDR1 SGHTA, CDR2 FQGNSA. The CDR3 bases are TGTGCCAGCAGCTTCAAGGCAGGGAACACTGAAGCTTTCTTT. It translates to CASSFKAGNTEAFF.